A single sample is the source of the 7 T cell receptor beta chains below, sequenced in a study of blood T cells in healthy people across ages. Next came a second PCR, run for about 7 to 12 cycles, which used a sample-barcoded 5' primer along with a J-beta primer mix. TCRdb called the 5' RACE reads again in MiXCR, with one record for every CDR3 protein. This table holds 1,500,000 or so distinct CDR3 sequences, roughly 64% found once. The sample consisted of blood. The receptors stem from a man between 18 and 35 years old in good health.

This clonotype was seen only a few times. The rearrangement joins TRBV30 to TRBJ2-7; D gene uncertain. From germline, CDR1 is GTSNPN and CDR2 SVGIG (reference sequence). V was trimmed by 0 bases and J by 3 bases, leaving 12 bases between them. The CDR3 runs 14 residues. The CDR3 region is CAWSVKLRIYEQYF. The CDR3 nucleotides are TGTGCCTGGAGTGTAAAGCTCCGAATCTACGAGCAGTACTTC.

On this clonotype: Mismatch with germline at one junction end may stem from a read error. The J gene is TRBJ2-1, the V gene TRBV2; D not resolved. CDR3 length equals 15 residues. Germline lookup yields CDR1 SNHLY and CDR2 FYNNEI. As DNA, the CDR3 is TGTGCCAGCACGATTGACACAAGCTCCTACAATGAGCAGGTCTTC. Encoded protein: CASTIDTSSYNEQVF.

The rearrangement joins TRBV20-1 to TRBJ2-5; D unresolved. V was shortened by 2 bases and J by 5 bases, with 12 bases between the two germline ends. Looked up from germline, CDR1 is DFQATT and CDR2 is SNEGSKA (reference sequence). This CDR3 has 13 residues. CDR3 nucleotide sequence: TGCAGTGCTAGAAAAGGGTTTGGGGAGACCCAGTACTTC. As protein: CSARKGFGETQYF.

The chain recombines TRBV7-8 with TRBJ2-4; D tentatively reads TRBD1 or TRBD2 (7 bases each). The end of the DNA fits TRBJ2-5 better, so the J call may be wrong. The V gene's germline CDR1 is SGHVS and CDR2 FQNEAQ. There are 15 residues in the CDR3. CDR3 sequence (DNA): TGTGCCAGCAGCTTAAACAGGGGAGGGGCAGAGACCCAGTACTTC. Residues: CASSLNRGGAETQYF.

About this clonotype: Just one base apart from a much larger clone, this may be a read error. The V gene is TRBV15, the J gene TRBJ2-1; D is perhaps TRBD1 (6 bases). CDR1 and CDR2 (germline): LNHNV, YYDKDF (reference sequence). This CDR3 region has 13 residues. The CDR3 loop reads CAISRDEGRGRFF. The CDR3 region has the DNA TGTGCCATCAGCAGAGATGAGGGCAGGGGACGGTTCTTC.

This chain connects TRBV28 to TRBJ1-5, with D maybe TRBD1 (5 bases). The CDR3 extends over 18 amino acids. The germline V and J ends were trimmed by 6 bases and 2 bases, with 23 bases remaining between them. Per germline, CDR1 MDHEN and CDR2 SYDVKM. DNA for the CDR3: TGTGCCAGCAGACCTGAGGTCTCTAGGGGCTCGCGCAATCAGCCCCAGCATTTT. Its translation is CASRPEVSRGSRNQPQHF. The whole variable domain, remainder taken from reference TRBV28 and TRBJ1-5, is DVKVTQSSRYLVKRTGEKVFLECVQDMDHENMFWYRQDPGLGLRLIYFSYDVKMKEKGDIPEGYSVSREKKERFSLILESASTNQTSMYLCASRPEVSRGSRNQPQHFGDGTRLSIL.

Only a few counts were recorded for this clonotype. This chain links TRBV5-1 with TRBJ2-1; 9 nucleotides agree with TRBD1. The CDR3 length is 13 residues. Per the germline V gene, CDR1 is SGHRS and CDR2 is YFSETQ. V lost 6 bases, J lost 9 bases, and 7 bases stayed unmatched. The CDR3 loop reads CASKPGQGSEQFF. The CDR3 DNA sequence: TGCGCCAGCAAACCGGGACAGGGAAGTGAGCAGTTCTTC. The whole variable domain, filled in from reference TRBV5-1 and TRBJ2-1, reads KAGVTQTPRYLIKTRGQQVTLSCSPISGHRSVSWYQQTPGQGLQFLFEYFSETQRNKGNFPGRFSGRQFSNSRSEMNVSTLELGDSALYLCASKPGQGSEQFFGPGTRLTVL.